Listed below are T cell receptor beta chains from one sample, sequenced in a study of T cell responses to AZD1222 COVID-19 vaccine. Sequenced by immunoSEQ multiplex PCR; TCRdb stores in-frame clones only, minus some. Of about 160,000 clones in the sample, 92% are singletons; the top ten hold around 4.4%. The sample was peripheral blood, taken on day 0 of MenACWY control vaccination. The receptors here all came from an adult in good health. CDR3s include the opening cysteine and the closing phenylalanine or tryptophan. Fields, in order: V gene, D gene, clone size, J gene, CDR3 protein, CDR3 DNA. The D gene is left open where the match is weak. Where a row states a size, it is once, few, many or the class of an expanded clone; other rows omit it.

V: TRBV24-1
D: NA
size: NA
J: TRBJ2-1
CDR3: CATSDPSGINEQFF
DNA: TGTGCCACCAGTGATCCTTCGGGGATCAATGAGCAGTTCTTC

V: TRBV6-5
D: NA
size: NA
J: TRBJ1-1
CDR3: CASRENTEAFF
DNA: TGTGCCAGCAGGGAGAACACTGAAGCTTTCTTT

V: TRBV19
D: TRBD2
size: NA
J: TRBJ2-4
CDR3: CASMASLAGGPRAKNIQYF
DNA: TGTGCCAGTATGGCATCACTAGCGGGAGGGCCTCGAGCCAAAAACATTCAGTACTTC

V: TRBV6-5
D: TRBD1
size: NA
J: TRBJ1-6
CDR3: CASSRGQGNSPLHF
DNA: TGTGCCAGCAGTAGGGGACAGGGGAATTCACCCCTCCACTTT

V: TRBV20-1
D: NA
size: NA
J: TRBJ2-7
CDR3: CSARGEQYF
DNA: TGCAGTGCTAGGGGCGAGCAGTACTTC

V: TRBV6-2/TRBV6-3
D: NA
size: NA
J: TRBJ2-7
CDR3: CASSYSINQNSYEQYF
DNA: TGTGCCAGCAGTTACTCGATCAACCAGAACTCCTACGAGCAGTACTTC

V: TRBV18
D: NA
size: NA
J: TRBJ2-1
CDR3: CASSPGSLTKDNEQFF
DNA: TGTGCCAGCTCACCTGGTTCATTAACCAAGGACAATGAGCAGTTCTTC

V: TRBV5-1
D: TRBD1
size: NA
J: TRBJ2-7
CDR3: CASSVDWDSYEQYF
DNA: TGCGCCAGCAGCGTGGACTGGGACAGCTACGAGCAGTACTTC

V: TRBV7-9
D: TRBD1
size: NA
J: TRBJ2-3
CDR3: CASSPRTGRTDTQYF
DNA: TGTGCCAGCAGCCCCCGGACAGGACGCACAGATACGCAGTATTTT

V: TRBV12-5
D: NA
size: NA
J: TRBJ2-7
CDR3: CASAQGILVSYEQYF
DNA: TGTGCTAGTGCCCAGGGTATTTTAGTCTCCTACGAGCAGTACTTC

V: TRBV19
D: NA
size: NA
J: TRBJ1-1
CDR3: CASSSTGVFF
DNA: TGTGCCAGTAGCTCGACGGGCGTTTTCTTT

V: TRBV18
D: NA
size: NA
J: TRBJ1-3
CDR3: CASSPQSLGGTTIGNTIYF
DNA: TGTGCCAGCTCACCCCAGTCTCTGGGTGGGACAACGATTGGAAACACCATATATTTT

V: TRBV5-6
D: TRBD1
size: NA
J: TRBJ1-2
CDR3: CASSLPRDRGLGYTF
DNA: TGTGCCAGCAGCCTTCCCCGGGACAGGGGGCTTGGCTACACCTTC

V: TRBV15
D: NA
size: NA
J: TRBJ1-4
CDR3: CATSRVHRETEKLFF
DNA: TGTGCCACCAGCAGAGTCCACAGGGAGACAGAAAAACTGTTTTTT

V: TRBV7-3
D: NA
size: NA
J: TRBJ2-1
CDR3: CASSSGVNNEQFF
DNA: TGTGCCAGCAGCTCGGGAGTGAACAATGAGCAGTTCTTC

V: TRBV10-3
D: TRBD2
size: NA
J: TRBJ2-1
CDR3: CAISPLGGSLYNEQFF
DNA: TGTGCCATCAGCCCTCTGGGCGGGAGCTTATACAATGAGCAGTTCTTC

V: TRBV11-2
D: NA
size: NA
J: TRBJ2-1
CDR3: CASSLEGSIGEQFF
DNA: TGTGCCAGCAGCTTAGAGGGGTCGATTGGTGAGCAGTTCTTC

V: TRBV6-5
D: NA
size: NA
J: TRBJ1-1
CDR3: CASSLLGEAFF
DNA: TGTGCCAGCAGTTTACTCGGTGAAGCTTTCTTT

V: TRBV6-5
D: NA
size: NA
J: TRBJ1-3
CDR3: CASSYVGPGNTIYF
DNA: TGTGCCAGCAGTTACGTGGGGCCTGGAAACACCATATATTTT

V: TRBV16
D: NA
size: NA
J: TRBJ1-2
CDR3: CASSQSRGNYGYTF
DNA: TGTGCCAGCAGCCAATCAAGAGGGAACTATGGCTACACCTTC

V: TRBV29-1
D: TRBD1
size: NA
J: TRBJ1-5
CDR3: CSVADRGGQPQHF
DNA: TGCAGCGTCGCCGACAGGGGCGGTCAGCCCCAGCATTTT

V: TRBV7-2
D: TRBD2
size: NA
J: TRBJ2-5
CDR3: CASSLGLAGGRKTQYF
DNA: TGTGCCAGCAGCCTCGGACTAGCGGGAGGGAGAAAGACCCAGTACTTC

V: TRBV6-5
D: NA
size: NA
J: TRBJ2-7
CDR3: CASRTPSSYEQYF
DNA: TGTGCCAGCAGAACACCTAGCTCCTACGAGCAGTACTTC

V: TRBV24-1
D: NA
size: NA
J: TRBJ2-2
CDR3: CATSDLRDDNTGELFF
DNA: TGTGCCACCAGTGATTTGCGCGACGACAACACCGGGGAGCTGTTTTTT

V: TRBV19
D: TRBD2
size: NA
J: TRBJ2-1
CDR3: CASSIVSGRGYNEQFF
DNA: TGTGCCAGTAGTATTGTTAGCGGGAGAGGTTACAATGAGCAGTTCTTC

V: TRBV28
D: NA
size: NA
J: TRBJ2-2
CDR3: CASNEKAGELFF
DNA: TGTGCCAGCAATGAGAAGGCCGGGGAGCTGTTTTTT

V: TRBV29-1
D: NA
size: NA
J: TRBJ1-1
CDR3: CSVEDREGPEAFF
DNA: TGCAGCGTTGAAGATCGAGAGGGGCCTGAAGCTTTCTTT

V: TRBV28
D: NA
size: once
J: TRBJ1-4
CDR3: CASSEGGPNEKLFF
DNA: TGTGCCAGCAGTGAGGGGGGGCCTAATGAAAAACTGTTTTTT

V: TRBV19
D: NA
size: NA
J: TRBJ2-1
CDR3: CASSIAFSPGGEQFF
DNA: TGTGCCAGTAGTATAGCCTTTTCACCGGGCGGGGAGCAGTTCTTC